Sequencing of this T cell receptor (beta chain) was carried out in a study of blood T cell repertoires in COVID-19. Across the study: Sites across the United States, Italy and Spain contributed samples from acute and convalescent COVID-19.

Profiled with immunoSEQ multiplex PCR; TCRdb holds only in-frame clones, not every one. This table has about 400,000 clones, over 75% appearing once. Germline-derived CDR1 and CDR2 are LNHDA and SQIVND (reference sequence). V lost 7 bases and J lost 0, with 10 bases in between. The CDR3 spans 14 residues. The V and J genes are TRBV19 and TRBJ1-3, with D perhaps matching TRBD1 (6 bases). The sequence was obtained from a woman aged 40 to 50 with acute COVID-19. Sequencing was performed on PBMCs or T cells enriched from blood (not recorded which). In nucleotides, the CDR3 is TGTGCCAGTATGGACAGTCCCTCTGGAAACACCATATATTTT. This encodes CASMDSPSGNTIYF.